This TCR beta chain stems from a study of cytomegalovirus exposure and HLA in healthy donors. The primer mix had 60 Vbeta and 13 Jbeta primers. Sequenced by immunoSEQ multiplex PCR; TCRdb stores in-frame clones only, minus some. Here the sample spans 130,000 to 150,000 clones, around 79% being singletons. Trimming took 4 bases from V and 9 from J; bases not matched to a gene: 10. CDR1 is SGHNT and CDR2 is YYREEE in the germline V gene (reference sequence). This CDR3 contains 14 residues. The rearrangement joins TRBV5-4 to TRBJ2-1, with 7 bases lining up with TRBD2. The TCR originated in a man between 40 and 49 years old in good health and CMV-seropositive. The sequencing sample was made of PBMCs. The CDR3 loop reads CASSTSSPGGEQFF. The CDR3 DNA sequence: TGTGCCAGCAGCACCTCCAGTCCGGGAGGTGAGCAGTTCTTC.